The 29 T cell receptor beta chains below were found in one sample sequenced in a study of CD8+ T cells in alopecia areata. Isolated RNA was reverse transcribed into cDNA used as the sequencing template. Measured with immunoSEQ multiplex PCR; TCRdb has only the in-frame clones, and not every one. The data show about 64,000 clones, with around 44% seen just once and 51% held by the top ten. The specimen was NKG2D-low CD8+ T cells sorted from blood. Receptor source: a human donor with alopecia areata.

The rearrangement uses TRBV30 and TRBJ1-3; D is unresolved. Germline V gene data show CDR1 as GTSNPN and CDR2 as SVGIG (reference sequence). Between the trimmed V and J ends, which lost 2 bases and 7 bases, there was a span of 9 bases. The CDR3 spans 12 residues. This chain's CDR3 is CAWSTLGNTIYF. DNA for the CDR3: TGTGCCTGGAGTACCCTCGGGAACACCATATATTTT. The whole variable domain, filled in from reference TRBV30 and TRBJ1-3, reads SQTIHQWPATLVQPVGSPLSLECTVEGTSNPNLYWYRQAAGRGLQLLFYSVGIGQISSEVPQNLSASRPQDRQFILSSKKLLLSDSGFYLCAWSTLGNTIYFGEGSWLTVV.

This clone was detected only a few times. This chain links TRBV9 with TRBJ1-4, with TRBD1 identical over 7 bases. Germline V lookup: CDR1 SGDLS, CDR2 YYNGEE. The CDR3 runs 14 residues. The V gene end was trimmed by 3 bases and the J gene end by 8 bases; junction bases not matched to a gene: 7. This chain's CDR3 is CASSATGPREKLFF. In DNA form, the CDR3 reads TGTGCCAGCAGCGCGACAGGGCCCAGGGAAAAACTGTTTTTT.

The CDR3, as DNA: TGTGCCAGCACCCTACTAGCGGGAGGGCCAGATACGCAGTATTTT. Translation: CASTLLAGGPDTQYF. The chain has TRBV7-2 and TRBJ2-3; 13 bases line up with TRBD2. The ends lost 7 bases at V and 4 bases at J; junction bases unmatched: 5. CDR3 length: 15 amino acids. Germline values: CDR1 SGHTA, CDR2 FQGNSA.

The sample holds a few counts of this clone. The rearrangement uses TRBV27 and TRBJ2-7; TRBD1 matches 11 bases. With 8 bases clipped from V and 4 bases from J, the junction kept 10 bases outside the gene matches. This CDR3 region has 15 residues. Germline loops: CDR1 MNHEY, CDR2 SMNVEV (reference sequence). CDR3: CASGGPGQGEYEQYF. CDR3 DNA: TGTGCCAGCGGGGGCCCGGGACAGGGGGAGTACGAGCAGTACTTC.

This clone showed up just a few times. The J gene is TRBJ1-3, the V gene TRBV4-1; D remains ambiguous. In germline, CDR1 is MGHRA, CDR2 YSYEKL. V lost 4 bases to trimming and J lost 3 bases, with 7 bases between them. The CDR3 is made up of 13 amino acids. CDR3 protein: CASSRAHGNTIYF. Here the CDR3 DNA reads TGCGCCAGCAGCCGCGCTCATGGAAACACCATATATTTT.

The gene calls are TRBV30 and TRBJ1-2; D is undetermined. Per germline, CDR1 GTSNPN and CDR2 SVGIG (reference sequence). V was cut by 2 bases and J by 7 bases, with 11 bases left in between. The CDR3 loop spans 12 amino acids. The CDR3 spells CAWSLWDSGYTF. The CDR3 bases are TGTGCCTGGAGTTTATGGGATTCTGGCTACACCTTC.

The V call is TRBV5-6, the J call TRBJ2-7; 7 bases fit TRBD1. V dropped 4 bases and J dropped 6; count of bases not matched to a gene: 10. Germline V gene data show CDR1 as SGHDT and CDR2 as YYEEEE. This CDR3 is 14 amino acids long. The CDR3 bases are TGTGCCAGCAGCCCCGGGACAGTAATTTTCGAGCAGTACTTC. Residues: CASSPGTVIFEQYF. The full variable domain, its missing parts supplied by reference TRBV5-6 and TRBJ2-7, is DAGVTQSPTHLIKTRGQQVTLRCSPKSGHDTVSWYQQALGQGPQFIFQYYEEEERQRGNFPDRFSGHQFPNYSSELNVNALLLGDSALYLCASSPGTVIFEQYFGPGTRLTVT.

The chain couples TRBV4-1 to TRBJ2-7, with D maybe TRBD1 (5 bases). The CDR3 is 13 amino acids. The germline CDR1 and CDR2 sequences are MGHRA and YSYEKL. The V end lost 1 base, the J end lost 3 bases, and 7 bases lay between the germline ends. CDR3 in DNA: TGCGCCAGCAGCCAAGTCCAGGGCTACGAGCAGTACTTC. This translates into CASSQVQGYEQYF.

This clone was detected only a few times. V is TRBV5-6 and J is TRBJ2-1, with a weak D call TRBD2 (6 bases). Germline lookup yields CDR1 SGHDT and CDR2 YYEEEE. V lost 4 bases and J 4 bases, leaving 12 bases between the germline ends. There are 14 residues in the CDR3. The DNA of the CDR3 is TGTGCCAGCAGCATTTGGGACTCTTACAATGAGCAGTTCTTC. Translated: CASSIWDSYNEQFF.

In DNA form, the CDR3 reads TGTGCCAGCAGGAGCCCCCGAGACAGGGATTGGAATGAGCAGTTCTTC. Its protein is CASRSPRDRDWNEQFF. The chain links TRBV2 to TRBJ2-1; 7 bases map to TRBD1. Per germline, CDR1 SNHLY and CDR2 FYNNEI. This CDR3 is 16 amino acids long. Unmatched junction bases numbered 15, after V lost 6 bases and J lost 7 bases.

The chain employs TRBV4-3 and TRBJ2-7; 11 nucleotides line up with TRBD1. Germline CDR1 and CDR2: LGHNA and YSLEER. V was clipped by 3 bases and J by 4 bases; unmatched bases: 5. The CDR3 length is 15 residues. For the CDR3, the DNA is TGCGCCAGCAGCCAGGCCGGGACAGGGGGATACGAGCAGTACTTC. As protein: CASSQAGTGGYEQYF.

This chain connects TRBV27 to TRBJ1-6, with 8 nucleotides matching TRBD1. Looked up from germline, CDR1 is MNHEY and CDR2 is SMNVEV (reference sequence). The CDR3 consists of 13 residues. Trimming removed 5 bases from V and 9 bases from J; junction bases left unmatched: 3. The CDR3 loop reads CASSPDRVSPLHF. CDR3 coding DNA: TGTGCCAGCAGTCCGGACAGGGTTTCACCCCTCCACTTT.

This chain connects TRBV7-9 to TRBJ2-7, with 8 bases that match TRBD1. The V and J ends lost 5 bases and 2 bases, in that order; junction bases with no gene match: 8. Germline V lookup: CDR1 SEHNR, CDR2 FQNEAQ (reference sequence). The CDR3 extends over 15 amino acids. As DNA, the CDR3 is TGTGCCAGCAGCCCCCAGCAGGGGGCCGCCTACGAGCAGTACTTC. It specifies CASSPQQGAAYEQYF. Full variable domain (rest looked up from reference TRBV7-9 and TRBJ2-7): DTGVSQNPRHKITKRGQNVTFRCDPISEHNRLYWYRQTLGQGPEFLTYFQNEAQLEKSRLLSDRFSAERPKGSFSTLEIQRTEQGDSAMYLCASSPQQGAAYEQYFGPGTRLTVT.

CDR3 nucleotides: TGCGCCAGCAGCCAAGATCTGGGGGAGACATCGGAAAGGGAGACCCAGTACTTC. This encodes CASSQDLGETSERETQYF. The chain employs TRBV4-3 and TRBJ2-5; D tentatively fits TRBD1 or TRBD2 (5 bases each). CDR3 size: 18 residues. Trimming shortened V by 0 bases and J by 5 bases, and 22 bases separated the two germline ends. The germline CDR1 and CDR2 sequences are LGHNA and YSLEER.

The genes are TRBV25-1 and TRBJ2-1; D unclear. This CDR3 region has 11 residues. Germline V gene lookup returns CDR1 MGHDK and CDR2 SYGVNS. Between the trimmed V and J ends, which lost 10 bases and 5 bases, there was a span of 9 bases. CDR3 in amino acids: CATTENNEQFF. DNA of the CDR3: TGTGCCACCACGGAAAACAATGAGCAGTTCTTC. Combining the CDR3 with reference TRBV25-1 and TRBJ2-1 gives the whole variable domain EADIYQTPRYLVIGTGKKITLECSQTMGHDKMYWYQQDPGMELHLIHYSYGVNSTEKGDLSSESTVSRIRTEHFPLTLESARPSHTSQYLCATTENNEQFFGPGTRLTVL.

The table lists this clone with a few counts. The V gene is TRBV5-1, the J gene TRBJ2-3; D is unclear. This CDR3 is 13 amino acids long. V gave up 7 bases and J gave up 2 bases, with 11 bases separating them. The germline CDR1 and CDR2 sequences are SGHRS and YFSETQ. The CDR3 here is CASGPRNTDTQYF. The CDR3 DNA reads as TGCGCCAGCGGCCCTAGAAACACAGATACGCAGTATTTT.

In this sample, this clone turned up a few times. The chain combines TRBV4-3 with TRBJ2-1, with D uncertain. Trimming cost V 0 bases and J 0 bases, with 12 bases left between them. Per the germline V gene, CDR1 is LGHNA and CDR2 is YSLEER. The CDR3 extends over 17 amino acids. The DNA for the CDR3 is TGCGCCAGCAGCCAAGATCGTGGGGTCCGCTCCTACAATGAGCAGTTCTTC. Protein sequence: CASSQDRGVRSYNEQFF.

V usage is TRBV29-1 and J usage is TRBJ2-7; TRBD2 agrees at 7 bases. The CDR3 totals 15 residues. V lost 1 base to trimming and J lost 3 bases; unmatched junction nucleotides: 9. Germline loops: CDR1 SQVTM, CDR2 ANQGSEA. The CDR3 coding sequence is TGCAGCGTTGAAGCCAGCGGGAATTTGGGCTACGAGCAGTACTTC. It encodes CSVEASGNLGYEQYF.

This chain connects TRBV7-8 to TRBJ2-3; 7 bases map to TRBD1. The CDR3 has 15 amino acids. Looked up from germline, CDR1 is SGHVS and CDR2 is FQNEAQ. V shed 3 bases and J 4 bases; nucleotides not matched to a gene: 7. As DNA, the CDR3 is TGTGCCAGCAGCTTGACAGGGATAGGGGCAGATACGCAGTATTTT. Translating it yields CASSLTGIGADTQYF.

This clone was detected only a few times. The chain combines TRBV29-1 with TRBJ2-1, with 11 bases aligning to TRBD2. The germline V gene has CDR1 SQVTM and CDR2 ANQGSEA. Trimming removed 1 base from V and 14 bases from J; junction bases left unmatched: 4. This CDR3 spans 12 amino acids. The CDR3 DNA reads TGCAGCGTTGAAGGTCTAGCGGGAGGAGAGTTCTTC. It is translated as CSVEGLAGGEFF.

This CDR3 reads CASSQLAGIPNSYNEQFF. In DNA form, the CDR3 reads TGCGCCAGCAGCCAACTTGCAGGGATCCCGAACTCCTACAATGAGCAGTTCTTC. The chain is built from TRBV4-3 and TRBJ2-1; maybe TRBD1 (5 bases). The V gene lost 2 bases and the J gene lost 0 bases, with 17 bases spanning the gap. The CDR3 loop spans 18 amino acids. The germline gives CDR1 LGHNA, CDR2 YSLEER.

This sequence joins TRBV4-3 and TRBJ2-7, with TRBD1 identical over 7 bases. Losses at the gene ends were 0 bases for V and 0 bases for J; bases not matched to a gene: 5. In germline, CDR1 is LGHNA, CDR2 YSLEER. This CDR3 spans 16 amino acids. The CDR3 DNA sequence: TGCGCCAGCAGCCAAGATCCCGACAGGGACTCCTACGAGCAGTACTTC. It translates to CASSQDPDRDSYEQYF.

This clone was counted a few times. The rearrangement uses TRBV29-1 and TRBJ2-2; possibly TRBD1 or TRBD2 for D (5 bases each). Trimming took off 8 bases at V and 1 base at J, with 26 bases between the two ends. The CDR3 is made up of 18 amino acids. Germline V gene sequence: CDR1 SQVTM, CDR2 ANQGSEA. The CDR3 nucleotides are TGCAGCATGCCTCTGGGGATCCCGGGACGGGAGAACACCGGGGAGCTGTTTTTT. Its protein product is CSMPLGIPGRENTGELFF.

The chain links TRBV4-1 to TRBJ2-1, with 7 bases lining up with TRBD1. The CDR3 has 22 amino acids. Germline CDR1 reads MGHRA; CDR2 reads YSYEKL. Trimming cost V 0 bases and J 12 bases; bases outside gene matches: 32. The CDR3 protein is CASSQDTRTVDRFRAEPGGQFF. The CDR3 bases are TGCGCCAGCAGCCAAGATACGAGGACGGTGGACAGGTTCCGAGCAGAGCCGGGCGGGCAGTTCTTC.

This clone was detected only a few times. V is TRBV28 and J is TRBJ2-7; TRBD1 might be the D (6 bases). Germline V gives CDR1 MDHEN, CDR2 SYDVKM. The CDR3 is 13 amino acids. V lost 6 bases and J lost 3, with 12 bases in between. CDR3 sequence reads: CASRDRIDYEQYF. In nucleotides, the CDR3 is TGTGCCAGCAGAGACAGGATCGACTACGAGCAGTACTTC.

The J gene is TRBJ2-7, the V gene TRBV15, with 9 bases identical to TRBD1. With 5 bases clipped from V and 5 bases from J, the junction kept 10 bases outside the gene matches. The CDR3 spans 15 residues. CDR1 is LNHNV, CDR2 YYDKDF, per germline (reference sequence). The CDR3 nucleotides read TGTGCCACCAGCCCTATCCGGGGACAGGGAAACGAGCAGTACTTC. This encodes CATSPIRGQGNEQYF.

The V and J genes are TRBV30 and TRBJ1-2; D unclear. CDR1 GTSNPN and CDR2 SVGIG come from the germline V gene (reference sequence). This CDR3 is built from 17 residues. V was pared by 2 bases and J by 5 bases, with 24 bases between. The CDR3 spells CAWSKTSPTDHLYGYTF. As DNA, the CDR3 is TGTGCCTGGAGTAAGACGAGTCCGACCGACCATCTTTATGGCTACACCTTC.

The table lists this clone with a few counts. This chain connects TRBV6-4 to TRBJ2-5, with 7 bases that match TRBD2. In germline, CDR1 is MRHNA, CDR2 SNTAGT. There are 16 residues in the CDR3. V gave up 3 bases and J gave up 2 bases; unmatched junction bases: 9. For the CDR3, the DNA is TGTGCCAGCAGTGAGAACAGCGGGGAAGGGCAAGAGACCCAGTACTTC. Protein sequence: CASSENSGEGQETQYF.

A few counts support this clone. This chain uses TRBV4-1 with TRBJ2-3; 11 bases map to TRBD2. Germline assignment: CDR1 MGHRA and CDR2 YSYEKL. The CDR3 totals 16 residues. After removal of 4 bases from V and 4 bases from J, the junction contained 7 bases not matched to a gene. As DNA, the CDR3 is TGCGCCAGCAGCCTCTTCACTAGCGGGAGCTCAGATACGCAGTATTTT. Translation: CASSLFTSGSSDTQYF.